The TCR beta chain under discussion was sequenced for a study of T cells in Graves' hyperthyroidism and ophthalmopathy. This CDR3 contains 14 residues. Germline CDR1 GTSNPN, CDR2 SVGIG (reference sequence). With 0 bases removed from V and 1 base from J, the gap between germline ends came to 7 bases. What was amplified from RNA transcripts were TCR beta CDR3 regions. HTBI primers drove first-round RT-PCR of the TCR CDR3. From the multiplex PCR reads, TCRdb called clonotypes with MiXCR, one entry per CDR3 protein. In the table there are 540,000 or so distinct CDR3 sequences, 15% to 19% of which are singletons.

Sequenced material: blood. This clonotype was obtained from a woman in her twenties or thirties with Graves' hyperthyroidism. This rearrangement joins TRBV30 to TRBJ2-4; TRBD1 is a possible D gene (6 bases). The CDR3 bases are TGTGCCTGGAGTGTAAGGGGGGCCAAAAACATTCAGTACTTC. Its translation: CAWSVRGAKNIQYF.